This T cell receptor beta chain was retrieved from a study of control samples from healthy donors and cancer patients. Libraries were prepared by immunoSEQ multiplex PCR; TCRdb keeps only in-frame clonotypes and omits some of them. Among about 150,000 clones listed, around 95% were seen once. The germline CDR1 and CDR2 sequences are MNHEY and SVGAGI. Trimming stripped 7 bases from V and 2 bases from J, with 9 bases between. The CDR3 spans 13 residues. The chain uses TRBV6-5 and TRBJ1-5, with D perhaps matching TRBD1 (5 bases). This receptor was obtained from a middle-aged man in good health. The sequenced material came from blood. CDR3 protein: CASTGGGNQPQHF. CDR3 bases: TGTGCCAGCACCGGGGGGGGCAATCAGCCCCAGCATTTT.